Below, 18 T cell receptor beta chains from the same sample are listed, as sequenced in a study of shared clonotypes between healthy human individuals (dated by TCRdb to about 2020). The protocol used for the library was the immunoSEQ multiplex PCR assay. Not all clones reach the TCRdb copy of this immuneACCESS table, which keeps in-frame sequences only. Checked studies attribute under half of the gap to unresolved V genes and leave the rest unexplained. The sample data list about 2,500,000 clones, and approximately 90% of these were observed just once. More than 0.12% of the sample belongs to the ten largest clones. The sequenced sample was naive CD4+ T cells sorted from blood. The cell subset or site label of this sample denotes: CD45RA+ positively selected. The origin of the receptors is a man aged 18 to 29 in good health.

V gene TRBV19 combines with J gene TRBJ2-5; 10 bases match TRBD2. CDR3 length equals 15 residues. Germline CDR1 is LNHDA and CDR2 is SQIVND (reference sequence). V dropped 7 bases and J dropped 5; count of bases not matched to a gene: 10. The CDR3 nucleotides are TGTGCCAGTATTCCTAGCGGGAGACTAGGGGAGACCCAGTACTTC. This encodes CASIPSGRLGETQYF.

The chain combines TRBV28 with TRBJ2-5; D uncertain. The CDR3 loop spans 15 amino acids. CDR1 is MDHEN, CDR2 SYDVKM, per germline. V was trimmed by 2 bases and J by 0 bases, leaving 10 bases between them. For the CDR3, the DNA is TGTGCCAGCAGTTTAATTCTCCGGGACCAAGAGACCCAGTACTTC. Translated, it gives CASSLILRDQETQYF.

The chain recombines TRBV21-1 with TRBJ2-3. TRBV21-1 is termed a pseudogene. The CDR3 is made up of 17 amino acids. The DNA of the CDR3 is TGTGCCAGCAGCAAAGGAGTAGTAGGAATACCTACAGATACGCAGTATTTT. Amino acid sequence: CASSKGVVGIPTDTQYF.

This chain connects TRBV6-1 to TRBJ2-7, with D perhaps TRBD2 (5 bases). Trimming left V 6 bases short and J 3 bases short, with 9 bases between. The CDR3 loop spans 12 amino acids. Germline V lookup: CDR1 MNHNS, CDR2 SASEGT. The CDR3: CASRLAGYEQYF. CDR3 bases: TGTGCCAGCAGGCTAGCCGGCTACGAGCAGTACTTC.

The V call is TRBV7-9, the J call TRBJ2-2; 13 bases agree with TRBD2. This CDR3 spans 16 amino acids. In germline, CDR1 is SEHNR, CDR2 FQNEAQ (reference sequence). Trimming took 5 bases from V and 7 from J; bases not matched to a gene: 7. CDR3 coding DNA: TGTGCCAGCAGCCCTGGACTAGCGGGAGCGGGCGGGGAGCTGTTTTTT. Its protein product is CASSPGLAGAGGELFF.

In nucleotides, the CDR3 is TGTGCCAGCAGTAGAGCGGGGACCCAAGAGACCCAGTACTTC. This gives the protein CASSRAGTQETQYF. The V and J genes are TRBV6-5 and TRBJ2-5; TRBD2 aligns across 7 bases. With V trimmed by 5 bases and J by 1 base, 4 bases remained unmatched. Germline CDR1 is MNHEY and CDR2 is SVGAGI. This CDR3 spans 14 amino acids.

The chain links TRBV9 to TRBJ2-5; 11 positions match TRBD1. J lost 2 bases, V lost 4 bases, and 10 bases had no gene match. The germline V gene has CDR1 SGDLS and CDR2 YYNGEE. The CDR3 is 17 residues long. DNA of the CDR3: TGTGCCAGCAGCCCCCGGACAGGGGGCAGCGGGCAAGAGACCCAGTACTTC. It translates to CASSPRTGGSGQETQYF.

Only a few counts were recorded for this clone. The chain uses TRBV25-1 and TRBJ2-7; 13 positions match TRBD2. V lost 9 bases and J lost 2; bases outside the gene matches: 1. This CDR3 has 13 residues. The germline V gene has CDR1 MGHDK and CDR2 SYGVNS. The CDR3 DNA reads TGTGCCAGTGGACTAGCGGGAGCCTACGAGCAGTACTTC. Residues: CASGLAGAYEQYF.

The rearrangement joins TRBV5-1 to TRBJ2-7; TRBD2 matches at 11 bases. Germline V lookup: CDR1 SGHRS, CDR2 YFSETQ. The CDR3 length is 15 residues. V was clipped by 4 bases and J by 0 bases; unmatched bases: 3. The CDR3 DNA is TGCGCCAGCAGCAGACTAGCGGGAAGCTCCTACGAGCAGTACTTC. It specifies CASSRLAGSSYEQYF.

Remarks on this clone: The sample contains more than one DNA sequence encoding this CDR3. The chain carries TRBV7-9 and TRBJ1-5; maybe TRBD1 (6 bases). The germline V gene has CDR1 SEHNR and CDR2 FQNEAQ (reference sequence). V lost 5 bases to trimming and J lost 4 bases, with 15 bases between them. This CDR3 is 15 amino acids long. CDR3 region: CASSPGQGGNQPQHF. The DNA of the CDR3 is TGTGCCAGCAGCCCGGGACAAGGGGGGAATCAGCCCCAGCATTTT.

In nucleotides, the CDR3 is TGTGCCAGCTCACCCGAGGGACAGAGCTCCTACGAGCAGTACTTC. It is translated as CASSPEGQSSYEQYF. This sequence joins TRBV18 and TRBJ2-7, with 7 nucleotides matching TRBD1. The V and J ends lost 3 bases and 0 bases, in that order; junction bases with no gene match: 5. The CDR3 has 15 residues. The V gene's germline CDR1 is KGHSH and CDR2 LQKENI.

The gene calls are TRBV5-1 and TRBJ2-7; 8 bases are shared with TRBD2. Per the germline V gene, CDR1 is SGHRS and CDR2 is YFSETQ. This CDR3 spans 14 amino acids. The J segment lost 6 bases and the V segment lost 0 bases, leaving 5 bases of the junction unmatched. The CDR3 spells CASSLEAGAAEQYF. The CDR3 DNA reads TGCGCCAGCAGCTTGGAAGCGGGAGCGGCCGAGCAGTACTTC.

The chain couples TRBV7-9 to TRBJ2-4; TRBD2 aligns across 8 bases. Germline assignment: CDR1 SEHNR and CDR2 FQNEAQ (reference sequence). This CDR3 is built from 14 residues. After removal of 5 bases from V and 3 bases from J, the junction contained 3 bases not matched to a gene. CDR3 residues: CASSSTSGKNIQYF. CDR3 nucleotides: TGTGCCAGCAGCAGCACTAGCGGCAAAAACATTCAGTACTTC. The full variable domain, its missing parts supplied by reference TRBV7-9 and TRBJ2-4, is DTGVSQNPRHKITKRGQNVTFRCDPISEHNRLYWYRQTLGQGPEFLTYFQNEAQLEKSRLLSDRFSAERPKGSFSTLEIQRTEQGDSAMYLCASSSTSGKNIQYFGAGTRLSVL.

The chain uses TRBV27 and TRBJ1-1; 9 bases line up with TRBD1. V dropped 7 bases and J dropped 1; count of bases not matched to a gene: 13. CDR3 length: 17 amino acids. The germline CDR1 and CDR2 sequences are MNHEY and SMNVEV (reference sequence). CDR3 region: CASNHLTGGPRNTEAFF. The CDR3 nucleotides are TGTGCCAGCAACCACCTTACAGGGGGCCCTAGGAACACTGAAGCTTTCTTT.

The chain joins TRBV19 to TRBJ1-1, with D uncertain. V gave up 5 bases and J gave up 3 bases, with 4 bases separating them. This CDR3 is built from 11 residues. Looked up from germline, CDR1 is LNHDA and CDR2 is SQIVND (reference sequence). CDR3 residues: CASSLHTEAFF. The CDR3 coding sequence is TGTGCCAGTAGTCTTCACACTGAAGCTTTCTTT. Based on the CDR3 plus reference TRBV19 and TRBJ1-1, the full variable domain is DGGITQSPKYLFRKEGQNVTLSCEQNLNHDAMYWYRQDPGQGLRLIYYSQIVNDFQKGDIAEGYSVSREKKESFPLTVTSAQKNPTAFYLCASSLHTEAFFGQGTRLTVV.

V and J are TRBV6-5 and TRBJ1-1, with a possible D match to TRBD1 (5 bases). Trimming took off 7 bases at V and 4 bases at J, with 13 bases between the two ends. Germline V gene lookup returns CDR1 MNHEY and CDR2 SVGAGI. The CDR3 spans 13 residues. This chain's CDR3 is CASKVDGGTEAFF. The CDR3 region has the DNA TGTGCCAGCAAAGTGGACGGGGGCACTGAAGCTTTCTTT.

The chain joins TRBV30 to TRBJ2-3, with unresolved D. The V and J ends lost 1 base and 14 bases respectively, with 13 bases between them. Germline values: CDR1 GTSNPN, CDR2 SVGIG (reference sequence). The CDR3 runs to 11 residues. CDR3 nucleotides: TGTGCCTGGAGTGGCAGCACCATCGCGTATTTT. Amino acids: CAWSGSTIAYF.

In DNA form, the CDR3 reads TGTGCCAGCAGTTACGGTAGGGGTGGATCTGGCTACACCTTC. Its translation: CASSYGRGGSGYTF. The chain recombines TRBV6-5 with TRBJ1-2, with a weak D call TRBD1 (5 bases). The CDR3 consists of 14 residues. Germline lookup yields CDR1 MNHEY and CDR2 SVGAGI. Between the trimmed V and J ends, which lost 2 bases and 7 bases, there was a span of 14 bases.